This T cell receptor beta chain was sequenced for a study of shared clonotypes between healthy human individuals (TCRdb year 2020). A note on the overall study: The cohort comprised a couple of women and three men aged 18 to 49 years. To increase sequencing depth and limit assay-specific biases, different laboratories used diverse techniques to prepare libraries and sequence TCR repertoires. Leukapheresis yielded between about 0.85 and 10 billion PBMCs per donor. For each donor, CD4 naive and CD4 memory were each given three plates, CD8 naive was given two plates, and CD8 memory was given one plate. Blood TCR repertoires of 5 or 6 healthy adults were deeply sequenced to estimate repertoire size and the extent of clonotype sharing between individuals. General conclusions and limits of the study: Estimated clonotype richness was generally larger for naive than for memory subsets. Sampling was limited to blood, and TCR repertoires in tissue likely differ from TCR repertoires in blood. Across four donors, approximately 4.6% of naive CD4, around 3.5% of naive CD8, under 2.5% of memory CD4, and about 0.4% of memory CD8 clonotypes were shared. Incomplete sequencing was indicated by rarefaction of sorted-subset datasets, despite the large sequencing depth. Higher generation probabilities were observed for clonotypes shared by all four sorted-subset donors than for non-shared clonotypes. The small number of donors limited the genetic and exposure-history diversity represented. Pairwise subsampling indicated that sequencing depth was expected to affect the degree of clonotype sharing among donors.

In the case of this clone: The antigen it recognizes is unknown. No clone much larger than this one lies a single base away; base qualities are absent.

The donors were healthy, HIV-negative adults with no recently reported acute infections or vaccinations. All donors were Caucasian adults living in Nashville, Tennessee, USA. CD4+ T cells were enriched through magnetic negative selection, after which naive cells were positively selected on CD45RA and the remaining negative fraction served as the memory subset. After blood collection by leukapheresis, PBMCs were isolated using Ficoll-Histopaque density gradient centrifugation and then cryopreserved in the vapor phase of liquid nitrogen. Purity and quantity of every magnetically sorted T cell population were checked by analytical flow cytometry. Genomic DNA was isolated from every sorted fraction and measured by UV absorbance on a Nanodrop 2000c. TCR CDR3 regions were amplified from genomic DNA by multiplex PCR using the deep immunoSEQ assay. Extracted genomic DNA from each cell subset was spread evenly across all wells of several immunoSEQ 96-well plates, with each plate serving as a replicate. For sorted subsets, each replicate PCR was loaded with approximately 0.2 ug genomic DNA, equivalent to approximately 27,000 T cell genomes. Purified libraries were quantified with a Qubit 3.0 fluorometer, sized on a Bioanalyzer 2100, and re-quantified with the KAPA Library Quantification kit. Each immunoSEQ 96-well plate was sequenced on its own single-read 150-cycle Illumina NextSeq 550 flow cell. The authors' pipeline ran thus. The immunoSEQ output contained only junctional sequences without quality scores, so filtering could not match that applied to full-length reads. Sequences were annotated with PyIR, a Python wrapper for IgBLAST v1.9, using IMGT germline references to assign V/J genes and CDR3. Reads were removed for weak V/J assignments (E-value above 1e-6), missing CDR3, stop codons, out-of-frame junctions, or ambiguous translated residues. V3J clonotypes were defined as sequences sharing an identical inferred V gene, J gene, and CDR3 amino acid sequence. To compute the percentage overlap between repertoires, the number of shared unique clonotypes was divided by the size of the smaller repertoire. Repertoire richness was assessed with RTK rarefaction, the Chao1 estimator, and Recon v2.1 estimates of unobserved clonotypes. OLGA was used to compute generation probabilities for all TCRbeta clonotypes that the gDNA method yielded from a few donors. The table was pulled from immuneACCESS by TCRdb, which kept in-frame rearrangements only. Such tables lose some clones; where checked, under half of the loss comes from unresolved V genes, and the rest has no known cause. V, J and clone size were drawn from that table, and D and trimming were deduced from the DNA. Present in this sample are 1.4 million or so clones, around 98.5% of which were seen just once. Clones ranked in the top ten supply roughly 0.36% of the sample.

The sample was naive CD4+ T cells sorted from blood. The cell subset or site label, read with the paper, signifies: CD45RA+ positively selected. The receptor comes from a man younger than 40 in good health.

The CDR3 region: CASSYDRGRNEKLFF. The bases read TGTGCCAGCAGTTACGATAGGGGGCGTAATGAAAAACTGTTTTTT. The V and J genes are TRBV6-6 and TRBJ1-4; the junction holds 7 bases that match TRBD1. Sequences MNHNY (CDR1) and SVGAGI (CDR2) are obtained from the germline V gene (reference sequence). The CDR3 spans 15 residues, from the cysteine through the phenylalanine. Only the CDR3 DNA is retained, 45 bases long and in frame from the first base. Clipping removes 2 bases from V and 4 bases from J, with 4 as the unmatched junction base count.